The entry below gives a single T cell receptor beta chain sequence along with its context. The data originate from a study of control samples from healthy donors and cancer patients. Trimming removed 1 base from V and 7 bases from J, with 16 bases in between. Germline-derived CDR1 and CDR2 are LGHNA and YNFKEQ. The CDR3 is made up of 16 amino acids. Here immunoSEQ multiplex PCR was the method, and the copy in TCRdb shows in-frame clones only, minus some. This sample's table reports approximately 190,000 clones. The genes are TRBV4-2 and TRBJ1-4, with D perhaps matching TRBD1 (5 bases). The TCR originated in a woman under 40 in good health. What was sequenced was blood. CDR3 nucleotides: TGTGCCAGCAGCCAAGGAGACATGGGACGTGGTGAAAAACTGTTTTTT. It specifies CASSQGDMGRGEKLFF.